This is a list of T cell receptor beta chains from one sample in a study of response to subunit inactivated influenza vaccine. TCRdb reprocessed the RT-PCR reads via MiXCR and lists one record per CDR3 protein. The table shows about 650,000 distinct CDR3 sequences, with more than 15% occurring only once. This specimen was PBMCs from blood, taken about 12 days after vaccination. The receptors shown here come from a man in his fifties or sixties who received an inactivated influenza vaccine. Both conserved end residues are part of each CDR3. A D gene is named only where the DNA matches it firmly. Only some rows state a clone size, as once, few, many or a class for expanded clones.

abundance	v_gene	d_gene	j_gene	CDR3nt	CDR3aa
NA	TRBV28	NA	TRBJ2-1	TGTGCCAGCTCAGGAGAGGGGCGGGTGATCTACAATGAGCAGTTCTTC	CASSGEGRVIYNEQFF
NA	TRBV5-6	NA	TRBJ1-2	TGTGCCAGCAGCTCAGTCCCCGGCGGCTACACCTTC	CASSSVPGGYTF
NA	TRBV27	TRBD2	TRBJ2-7	TGTGCCAGCAGTTTATCGCTAGCGGGTAGAGCCTACGAGCAGTACTTC	CASSLSLAGRAYEQYF
few	TRBV24-1	NA	TRBJ2-2	TGTGCCACCAGTGATTTGAAGGGGGCGAACACCGGGGAGCTGTTTTTT	CATSDLKGANTGELFF
NA	TRBV9	TRBD1	TRBJ1-1	TGTGCCAGCAGCGTAGAGCGGGACAGGGGGAACACTGAAGCTTTCTTT	CASSVERDRGNTEAFF
few	TRBV10-3	TRBD1	TRBJ1-5	TGTGCCATCAGTGCAGGGGGCGGCAATCAGCCCCAGCATTTT	CAISAGGGNQPQHF
few	TRBV20-1	TRBD1	TRBJ2-5	TGCAGTGCTAGAGGCGGGGACAGGGTGATCGAAGAGACCCAGTACTTC	CSARGGDRVIEETQYF
NA	TRBV7-8	NA	TRBJ2-7	TGTGCCAGCAGCCCGAGGGTGGCCTACGAGCAGTACTTC	CASSPRVAYEQYF
many	TRBV7-6	NA	TRBJ1-1	TGTGCCAGCAGCTTAGACAGGGTGAACACTGAAGCTTTCTTT	CASSLDRVNTEAFF
few	TRBV5-1	TRBD1	TRBJ1-2	TGCGCCAGCAGCTTGGACCCTCCGGGACAGGGCTCGGAAGGCTACACCTTC	CASSLDPPGQGSEGYTF
NA	TRBV7-2	TRBD2	TRBJ2-7	TGTGCCAGCAGCTTAGAAGGTAGCGGGTTATACGAGCAGTACTTC	CASSLEGSGLYEQYF
NA	TRBV10-3	TRBD2	TRBJ2-7	TGTGCCATCGCCGGGACTAGCGGGACCTACGAGCAGTACTTC	CAIAGTSGTYEQYF
many	TRBV12-3/TRBV12-4	NA	TRBJ2-2	TGTGCCAGCAGCCGCCTATCCACCGGGGAGCTGTTTTTT	CASSRLSTGELFF
NA	TRBV20-1	NA	TRBJ1-3	TGCAGTGCTAGAGATTCAGGGGCTGGAAACACCATATATTTT	CSARDSGAGNTIYF
few	TRBV14	TRBD1	TRBJ2-7	TGTGCCAGCAGCCACACATCGACAGGGTCGGGCAAGCAGTACTTC	CASSHTSTGSGKQYF
few	TRBV6-5	TRBD1	TRBJ2-1	TGTGCCAGCAGTTACACACAGGGGAGCAATGAGCAGTTCTTC	CASSYTQGSNEQFF
few	TRBV24-1	NA	TRBJ2-3	TGTGCCACCAGTGATTTTCCAGGACTGGGTCCAAGCACAGATACGCAGTATTTT	CATSDFPGLGPSTDTQYF
NA	TRBV7-9	NA	TRBJ1-6	TGTGCCAGCAGCTCCTCGGGTCCGGGAGGGTCACCCCTCCACTTT	CASSSSGPGGSPLHF
NA	TRBV5-1	NA	TRBJ1-2	TGCGCCAGCAGCCAAGACACCCCTAATATCCGGGGCTACACCTTC	CASSQDTPNIRGYTF
NA	TRBV7-2	TRBD1	TRBJ2-4	TGTGCCAGCAGCTTCGCGACAGGGGAAAACATTCAGTACTTC	CASSFATGENIQYF
NA	TRBV10-3	TRBD1	TRBJ2-7	TGTGCCATCAGTGTTCCAGGGGGAGCCTACGAGCAGTACTTC	CAISVPGGAYEQYF
few	TRBV20-1	NA	TRBJ1-2	TGCAGTTTAGCCGAAGAATGGGTTACAGGGACTGACTTTGGCTACACCTTC	CSLAEEWVTGTDFGYTF
few	TRBV18	TRBD2	TRBJ2-1	TGTGCCAGCTCCGCGGGGACTAGCGGGATTGAGCAGTTCTTC	CASSAGTSGIEQFF
many	TRBV10-3	NA	TRBJ1-2	TGTGCCATCAGTGCCCGAGTTGGGGAGGGCTACACCTTC	CAISARVGEGYTF
few	TRBV4-3	TRBD2	TRBJ2-4	TGCGCCAGCAGCCAAGGGGGACTAGCGGGAGGGATGAGAAACATTCAGTACTTC	CASSQGGLAGGMRNIQYF
NA	TRBV13	TRBD1	TRBJ1-2	TGTGCCAGCAGCTCAGGAAAACAGGGGGCCTATGGCTACACCTTC	CASSSGKQGAYGYTF
NA	TRBV5-1	NA	TRBJ1-6	TGCGCCAGCAGCTTGGGTAACAGGGATTCACCCCTCCACTTT	CASSLGNRDSPLHF
few	TRBV20-1	TRBD1	TRBJ1-1	TGCAGTGCTAGAGATCTAACAGGGGCGTCTGAAGCTTTCTTT	CSARDLTGASEAFF
NA	TRBV11-1	NA	TRBJ1-1	TGTGCCATGGGCCCCGGGCTAACCTCAAACACTGAAGCTTTCTTT	CAMGPGLTSNTEAFF
NA	TRBV6-5	TRBD1	TRBJ2-7	TGTGCCAGCAGTTCTGGCTACTTCCGGACAGGGGGTTCCTGGTACGAGCAGTACTTC	CASSSGYFRTGGSWYEQYF
NA	TRBV28	NA	TRBJ2-3	TGTGCCAGCTCTGGGGTGGCAGATACGCAGTATTTT	CASSGVADTQYF